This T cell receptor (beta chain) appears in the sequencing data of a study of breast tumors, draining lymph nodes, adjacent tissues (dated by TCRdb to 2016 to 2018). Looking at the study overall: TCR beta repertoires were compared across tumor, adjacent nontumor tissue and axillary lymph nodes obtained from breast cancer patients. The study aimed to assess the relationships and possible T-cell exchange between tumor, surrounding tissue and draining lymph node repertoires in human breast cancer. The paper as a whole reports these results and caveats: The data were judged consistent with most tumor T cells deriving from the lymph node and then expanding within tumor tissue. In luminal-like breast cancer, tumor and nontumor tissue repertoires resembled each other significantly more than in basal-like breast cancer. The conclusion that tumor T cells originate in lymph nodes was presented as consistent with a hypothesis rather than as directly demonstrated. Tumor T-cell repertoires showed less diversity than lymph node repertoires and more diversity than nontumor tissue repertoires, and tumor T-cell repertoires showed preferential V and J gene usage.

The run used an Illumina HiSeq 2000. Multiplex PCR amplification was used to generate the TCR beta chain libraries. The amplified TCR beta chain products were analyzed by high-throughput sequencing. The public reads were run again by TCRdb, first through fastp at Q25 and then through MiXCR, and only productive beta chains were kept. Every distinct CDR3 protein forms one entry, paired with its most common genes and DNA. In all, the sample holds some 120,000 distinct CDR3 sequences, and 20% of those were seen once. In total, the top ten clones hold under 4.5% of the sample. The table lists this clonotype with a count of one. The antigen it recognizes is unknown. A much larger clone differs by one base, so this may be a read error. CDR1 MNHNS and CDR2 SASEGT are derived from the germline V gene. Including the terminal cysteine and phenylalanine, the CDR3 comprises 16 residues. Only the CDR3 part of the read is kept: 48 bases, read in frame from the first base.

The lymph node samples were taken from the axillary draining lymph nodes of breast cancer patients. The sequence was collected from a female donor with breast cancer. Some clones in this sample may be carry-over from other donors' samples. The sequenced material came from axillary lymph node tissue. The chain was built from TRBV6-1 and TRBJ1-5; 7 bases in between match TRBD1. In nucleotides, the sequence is TGTGCCTGCAGTGAAGCTAGAGACAGGGGCAATCAGCCCCAGCATTTT. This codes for CACSEARDRGNQPQHF.